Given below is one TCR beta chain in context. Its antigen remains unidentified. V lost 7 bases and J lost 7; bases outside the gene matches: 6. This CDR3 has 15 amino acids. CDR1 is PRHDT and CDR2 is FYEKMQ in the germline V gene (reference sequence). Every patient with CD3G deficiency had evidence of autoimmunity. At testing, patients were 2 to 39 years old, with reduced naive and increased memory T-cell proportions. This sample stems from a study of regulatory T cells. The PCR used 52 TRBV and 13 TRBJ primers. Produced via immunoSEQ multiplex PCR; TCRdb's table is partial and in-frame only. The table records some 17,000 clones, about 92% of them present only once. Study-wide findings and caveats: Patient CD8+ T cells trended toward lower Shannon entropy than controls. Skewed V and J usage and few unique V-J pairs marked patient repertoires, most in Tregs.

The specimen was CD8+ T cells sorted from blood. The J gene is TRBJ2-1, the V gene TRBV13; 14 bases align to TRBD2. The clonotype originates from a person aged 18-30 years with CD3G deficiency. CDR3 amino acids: CASTSTSGGANEQFF. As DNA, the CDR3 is TGTGCCAGCACCTCGACTAGCGGGGGGGCAAATGAGCAGTTCTTC.